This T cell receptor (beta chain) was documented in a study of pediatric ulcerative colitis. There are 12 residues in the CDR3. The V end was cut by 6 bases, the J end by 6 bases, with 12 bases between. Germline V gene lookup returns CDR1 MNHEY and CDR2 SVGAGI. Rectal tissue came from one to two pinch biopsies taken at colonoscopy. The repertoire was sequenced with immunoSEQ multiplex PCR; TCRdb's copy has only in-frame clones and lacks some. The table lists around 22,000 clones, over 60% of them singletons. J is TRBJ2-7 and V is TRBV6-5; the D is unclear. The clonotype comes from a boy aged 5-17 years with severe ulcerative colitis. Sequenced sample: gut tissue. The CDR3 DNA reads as TGTGCCAGCAGCCGCGGACGGCTCGAGCAGTACTTC. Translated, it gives CASSRGRLEQYF.